The present entry profiles one T cell receptor (beta chain) with its context. Its antigen remains unknown. PCR amplification relied on 60 Vbeta primers (plus 13 Jbeta primers). The repertoire was sequenced with immunoSEQ multiplex PCR; TCRdb's copy has only in-frame clones and lacks some. The sample lists 99,000 or so clones, roughly 78% occurring once. This entry comes from a study of cytomegalovirus exposure and HLA in healthy donors. Study-wide results and caveats: Reports showed the classifier diagnosing cytomegalovirus status with high specificity and sensitivity. A later analysis showed that HLA-associated TCR beta chains had undergone more clonal expansion than equally common others. HLA alleles were associated with some 17,000 TCR beta sequences in a later analysis at 0.05 false discovery rate.

Likely unrecorded immune exposures existed in these nominally healthy donors. The sequenced material came from PBMCs. This TCR was recovered from a middle-aged woman in good health and CMV-seronegative.

CDR3 residues: CASSRTSGSMYNEQFF. CDR3 nucleotide sequence: TGTGCCAGCAGTCGGACTAGCGGGAGTATGTACAATGAGCAGTTCTTC. V gene TRBV9 combines with J gene TRBJ2-1, with 13 nucleotides matching TRBD2. Germline trimming cut 5 bases from V and 4 bases from J; bases unmatched to any gene: 6. The V gene's germline CDR1 is SGDLS and CDR2 YYNGEE. The CDR3 is 16 amino acids.